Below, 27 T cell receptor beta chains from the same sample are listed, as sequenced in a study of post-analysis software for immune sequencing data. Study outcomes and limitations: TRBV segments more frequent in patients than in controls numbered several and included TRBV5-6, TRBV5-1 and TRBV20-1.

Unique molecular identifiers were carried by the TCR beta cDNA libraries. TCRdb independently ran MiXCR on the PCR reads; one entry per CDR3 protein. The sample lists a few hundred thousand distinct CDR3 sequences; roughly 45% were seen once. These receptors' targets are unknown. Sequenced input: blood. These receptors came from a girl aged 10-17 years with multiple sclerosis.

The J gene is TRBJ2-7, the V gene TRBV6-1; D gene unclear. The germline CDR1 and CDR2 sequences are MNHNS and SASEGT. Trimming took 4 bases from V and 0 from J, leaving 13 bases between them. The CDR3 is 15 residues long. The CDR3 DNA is TGTGCCAGCAGTGGACATCCCCTAGGCTCCTACGAGCAGTACTTC. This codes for CASSGHPLGSYEQYF.

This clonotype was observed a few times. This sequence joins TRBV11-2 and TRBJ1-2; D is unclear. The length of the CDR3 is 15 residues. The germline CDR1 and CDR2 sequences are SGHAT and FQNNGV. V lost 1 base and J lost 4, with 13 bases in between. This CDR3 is CASSLVGPGGYGYTF. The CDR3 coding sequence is TGTGCCAGCAGCTTAGTCGGCCCTGGTGGCTATGGCTACACCTTC. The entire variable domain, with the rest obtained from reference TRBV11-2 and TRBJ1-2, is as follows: EAGVAQSPRYKIIEKRQSVAFWCNPISGHATLYWYQQILGQGPKLLIQFQNNGVVDDSQLPKDRFSAERLKGVDSTLKIQPAKLEDSAVYLCASSLVGPGGYGYTFGSGTRLTVV.

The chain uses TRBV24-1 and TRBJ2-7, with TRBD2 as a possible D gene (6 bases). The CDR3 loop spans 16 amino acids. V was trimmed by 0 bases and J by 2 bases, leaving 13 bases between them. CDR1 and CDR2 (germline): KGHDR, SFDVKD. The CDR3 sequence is CATSDLWLARPYEQYF. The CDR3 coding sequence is TGTGCCACCAGTGATTTGTGGCTAGCGAGACCCTACGAGCAGTACTTC.

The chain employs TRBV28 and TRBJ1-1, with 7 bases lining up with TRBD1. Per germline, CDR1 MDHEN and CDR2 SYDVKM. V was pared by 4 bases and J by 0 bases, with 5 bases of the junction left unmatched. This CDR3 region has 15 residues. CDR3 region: CASSSPGTVNTEAFF. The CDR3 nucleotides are TGTGCCAGCAGTTCCCCCGGGACAGTGAACACTGAAGCTTTCTTT.

The CDR3 region is CSASIGETQYF. CDR3 DNA: TGCAGTGCTAGTATTGGGGAGACCCAGTACTTC. The chain employs TRBV20-1 and TRBJ2-5; D remains ambiguous. Germline V CDR1 and CDR2: DFQATT, SNEGSKA (reference sequence). The CDR3 consists of 11 residues. V was trimmed by 3 bases and J by 5 bases, leaving 7 bases between them.

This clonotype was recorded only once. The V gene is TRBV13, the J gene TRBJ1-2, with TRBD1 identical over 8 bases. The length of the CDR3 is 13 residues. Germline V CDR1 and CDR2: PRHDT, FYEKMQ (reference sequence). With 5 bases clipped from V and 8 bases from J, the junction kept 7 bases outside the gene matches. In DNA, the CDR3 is TGTGCCAGCAGCGAGGACAGGGAAGAGGGCTACACCTTC. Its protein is CASSEDREEGYTF.

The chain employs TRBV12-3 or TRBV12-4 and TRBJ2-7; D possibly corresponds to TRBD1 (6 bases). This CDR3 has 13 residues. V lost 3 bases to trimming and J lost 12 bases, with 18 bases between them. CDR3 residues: CASSLGTFTTTYF. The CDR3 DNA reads TGTGCCAGCAGTTTGGGGACATTCACCACCACGTACTTC.

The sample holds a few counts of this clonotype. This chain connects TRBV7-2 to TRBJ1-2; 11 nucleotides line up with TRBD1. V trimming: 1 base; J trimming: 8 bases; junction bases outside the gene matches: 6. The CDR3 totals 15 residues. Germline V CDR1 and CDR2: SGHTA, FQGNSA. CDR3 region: CASSLEGQGAGGYTF. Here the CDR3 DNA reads TGTGCCAGCAGCTTAGAAGGACAGGGGGCCGGGGGCTACACCTTC.

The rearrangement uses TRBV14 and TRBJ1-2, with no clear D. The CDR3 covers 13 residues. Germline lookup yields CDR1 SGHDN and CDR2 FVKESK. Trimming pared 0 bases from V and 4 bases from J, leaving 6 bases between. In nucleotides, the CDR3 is TGTGCCAGCAGCCAAGAGATTTCCTATGGCTACACCTTC. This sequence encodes CASSQEISYGYTF.

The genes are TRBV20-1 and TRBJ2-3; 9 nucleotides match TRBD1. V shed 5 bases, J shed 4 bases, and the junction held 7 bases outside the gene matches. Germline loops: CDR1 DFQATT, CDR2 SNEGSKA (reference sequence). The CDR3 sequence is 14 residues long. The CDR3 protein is CSAFRQGVSDTQYF. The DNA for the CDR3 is TGCAGTGCTTTCCGACAGGGGGTTTCAGATACGCAGTATTTT.

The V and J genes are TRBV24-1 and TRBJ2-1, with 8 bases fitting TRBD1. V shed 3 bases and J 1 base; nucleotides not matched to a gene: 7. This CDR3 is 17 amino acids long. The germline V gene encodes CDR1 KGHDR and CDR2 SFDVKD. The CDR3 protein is CATSDPGTGPSYNEQFF. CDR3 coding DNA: TGTGCCACCAGTGATCCCGGGACAGGCCCTTCCTACAATGAGCAGTTCTTC.

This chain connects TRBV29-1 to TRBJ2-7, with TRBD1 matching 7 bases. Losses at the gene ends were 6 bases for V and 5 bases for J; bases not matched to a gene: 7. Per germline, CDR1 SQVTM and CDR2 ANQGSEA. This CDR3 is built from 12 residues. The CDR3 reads CSVTGNAHEQYF. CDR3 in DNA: TGCAGCGTGACAGGGAATGCGCACGAGCAGTACTTC.

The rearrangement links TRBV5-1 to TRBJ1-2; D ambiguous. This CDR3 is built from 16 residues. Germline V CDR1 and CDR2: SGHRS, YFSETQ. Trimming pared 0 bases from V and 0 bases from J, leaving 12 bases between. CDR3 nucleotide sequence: TGCGCCAGCAGCTTGGAAGGGTTTCGGGCTAACTATGGCTACACCTTC. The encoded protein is CASSLEGFRANYGYTF.

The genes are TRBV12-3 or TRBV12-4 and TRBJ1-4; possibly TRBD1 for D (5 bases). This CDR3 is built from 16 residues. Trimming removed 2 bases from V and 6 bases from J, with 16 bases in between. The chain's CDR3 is CASSLLGGGVHEKLFF. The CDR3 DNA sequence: TGTGCCAGCAGTTTATTGGGAGGAGGGGTACATGAAAAACTGTTTTTT.

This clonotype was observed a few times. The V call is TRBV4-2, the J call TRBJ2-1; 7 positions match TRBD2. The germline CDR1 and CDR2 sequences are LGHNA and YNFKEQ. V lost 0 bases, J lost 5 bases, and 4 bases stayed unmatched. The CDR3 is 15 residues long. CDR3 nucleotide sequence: TGTGCCAGCAGCCAAGATGGCGGGAGAAACAATGAGCAGTTCTTC. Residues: CASSQDGGRNNEQFF.

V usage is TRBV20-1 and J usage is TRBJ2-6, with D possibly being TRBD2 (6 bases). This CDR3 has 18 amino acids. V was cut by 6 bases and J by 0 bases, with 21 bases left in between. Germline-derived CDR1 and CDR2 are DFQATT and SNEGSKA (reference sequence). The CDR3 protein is CSARPTGTSSSGANVLTF. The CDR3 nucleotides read TGCAGTGCCAGACCTACCGGGACTTCGAGCTCTGGGGCCAACGTCCTGACTTTC.

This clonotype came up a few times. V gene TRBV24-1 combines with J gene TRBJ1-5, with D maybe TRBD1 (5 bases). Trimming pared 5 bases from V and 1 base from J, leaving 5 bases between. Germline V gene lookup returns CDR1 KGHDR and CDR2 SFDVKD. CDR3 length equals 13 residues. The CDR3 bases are TGTGCCACCAGTGGGGACAGCAATCAGCCCCAGCATTTT. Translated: CATSGDSNQPQHF.

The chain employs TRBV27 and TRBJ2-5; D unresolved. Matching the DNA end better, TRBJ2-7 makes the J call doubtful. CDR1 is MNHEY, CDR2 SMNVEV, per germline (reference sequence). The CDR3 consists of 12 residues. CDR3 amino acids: CASSRIPDEQYF. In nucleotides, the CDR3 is TGTGCCAGCAGTCGTATCCCCGACGAGCAGTACTTC.

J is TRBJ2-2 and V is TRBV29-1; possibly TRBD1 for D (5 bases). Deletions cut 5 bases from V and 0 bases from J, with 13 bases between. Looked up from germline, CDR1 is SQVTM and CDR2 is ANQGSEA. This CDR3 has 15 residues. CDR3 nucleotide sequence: TGCAGCGTTCGTCCTCAGGGCTCGAACACCGGGGAGCTGTTTTTT. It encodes CSVRPQGSNTGELFF.

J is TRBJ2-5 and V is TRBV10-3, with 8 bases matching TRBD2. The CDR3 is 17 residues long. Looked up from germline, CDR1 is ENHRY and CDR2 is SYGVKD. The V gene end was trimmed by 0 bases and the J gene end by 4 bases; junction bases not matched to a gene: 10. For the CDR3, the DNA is TGTGCCATCAGTGAGTCAGGACTAGCCAATGGGGGAGAGACCCAGTACTTC. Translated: CAISESGLANGGETQYF.

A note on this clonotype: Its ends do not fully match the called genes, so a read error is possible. Here the CDR3 reads CASSLAPRTGTYERYF. In DNA form, the CDR3 reads TGTGCCAGCAGCTTAGCCCCTCGGACAGGGACCTACGAGCGGTACTTC. The rearrangement uses TRBV7-6 and TRBJ2-7; 8 bases are shared with TRBD1. Per germline, CDR1 SGHVS and CDR2 FNYEAQ. CDR3 length equals 16 residues.

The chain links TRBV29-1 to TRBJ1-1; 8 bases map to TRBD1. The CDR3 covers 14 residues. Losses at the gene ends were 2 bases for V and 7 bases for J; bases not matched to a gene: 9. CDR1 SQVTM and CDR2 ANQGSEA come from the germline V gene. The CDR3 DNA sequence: TGCAGCGTTGAAAAGGGAGGACAGGGAGGTGAAGCTTTCTTT. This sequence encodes CSVEKGGQGGEAFF.

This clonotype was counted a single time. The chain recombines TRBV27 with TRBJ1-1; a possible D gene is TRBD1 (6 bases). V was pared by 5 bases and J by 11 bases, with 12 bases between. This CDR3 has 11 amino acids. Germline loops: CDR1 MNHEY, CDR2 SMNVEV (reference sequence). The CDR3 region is CASSTGRRAFF. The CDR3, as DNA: TGTGCCAGCAGTACAGGGAGGCGGGCTTTCTTT.

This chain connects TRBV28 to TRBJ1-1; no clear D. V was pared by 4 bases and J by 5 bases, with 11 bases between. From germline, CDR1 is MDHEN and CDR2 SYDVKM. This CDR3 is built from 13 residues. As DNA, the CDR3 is TGTGCCAGCAGTTCCCCGAGGGAAACTGAAGCTTTCTTT. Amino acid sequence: CASSSPRETEAFF.

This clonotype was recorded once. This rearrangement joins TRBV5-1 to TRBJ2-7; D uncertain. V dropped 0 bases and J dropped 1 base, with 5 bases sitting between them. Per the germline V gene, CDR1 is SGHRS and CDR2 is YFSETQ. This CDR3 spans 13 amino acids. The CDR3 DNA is TGCGCCAGCAGCTTGGAGATGTCCTACGAGCAGTACTTC. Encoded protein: CASSLEMSYEQYF.

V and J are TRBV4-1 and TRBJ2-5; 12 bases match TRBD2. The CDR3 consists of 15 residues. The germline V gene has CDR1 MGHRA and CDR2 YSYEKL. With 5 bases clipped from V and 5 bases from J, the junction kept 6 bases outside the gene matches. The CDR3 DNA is TGCGCCAGCAGCGTACTAGCGGGAGGTGTGGAGACCCAGTACTTC. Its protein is CASSVLAGGVETQYF.

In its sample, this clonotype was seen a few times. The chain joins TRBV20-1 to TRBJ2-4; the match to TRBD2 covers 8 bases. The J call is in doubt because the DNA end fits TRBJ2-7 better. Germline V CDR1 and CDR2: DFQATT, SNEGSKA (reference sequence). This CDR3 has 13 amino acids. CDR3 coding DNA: TGCAGTGCGGGCTCTAGCGGGCTCTACGAGCAGTACTTC. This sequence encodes CSAGSSGLYEQYF.